This T cell receptor (beta chain) derives from a study of blood T cell repertoires in COVID-19. Study at large: Samples of COVID-19 (acute and convalescent) were obtained from the United States, Italy and Spain. T cells, B-cell-depleted T cells, or PBMCs provided the cDNA or gDNA that served as material.

As processed by the authors: Reference gene primer amplification gave nucleated cell count estimates. Method: immunoSEQ multiplex PCR; TCRdb's copy keeps in-frame clones and lacks some. V, J and clone size reflect that table, while D and trimming were determined from the DNA. The sample consists of about 68,000 clones, roughly 90% of them appearing once. CDR3 length equals 13 residues. Germline V lookup: CDR1 SGDLS, CDR2 YYNGEE. V lost 2 bases and J lost 8, with 13 bases in between. This TCR came from a woman aged 60-75 years with active COVID-19. The V and J genes are TRBV9 and TRBJ1-2, with TRBD1 as a possible D gene (6 bases). Source material: peripheral blood. The CDR3 sequence is CASSVRTGGGYTF. For the CDR3, the DNA is TGTGCCAGCAGCGTGAGGACGGGGGGCGGCTACACCTTC. The full variable domain, with the rest looked up from reference TRBV9 and TRBJ1-2, is DSGVTQTPKHLITATGQRVTLRCSPRSGDLSVYWYQQSLDQGLQFLIQYYNGEERAKGNILERFSAQQFPDLHSELNLSSLELGDSALYFCASSVRTGGGYTFGSGTRLTVV.